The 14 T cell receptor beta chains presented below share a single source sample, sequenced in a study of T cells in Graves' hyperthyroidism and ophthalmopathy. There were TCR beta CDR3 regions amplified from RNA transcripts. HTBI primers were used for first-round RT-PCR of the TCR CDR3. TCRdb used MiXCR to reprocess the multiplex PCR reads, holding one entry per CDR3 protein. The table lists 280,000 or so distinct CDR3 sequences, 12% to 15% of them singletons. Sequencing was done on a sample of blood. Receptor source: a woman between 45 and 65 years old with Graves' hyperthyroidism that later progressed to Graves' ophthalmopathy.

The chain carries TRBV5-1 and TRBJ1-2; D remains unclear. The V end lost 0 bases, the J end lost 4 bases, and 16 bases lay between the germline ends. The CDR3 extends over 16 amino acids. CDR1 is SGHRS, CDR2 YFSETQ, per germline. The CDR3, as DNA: TGCGCCAGCAGCTTGGTTCTGGGCCCCAAAAGCTATGGCTACACCTTC. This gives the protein CASSLVLGPKSYGYTF.

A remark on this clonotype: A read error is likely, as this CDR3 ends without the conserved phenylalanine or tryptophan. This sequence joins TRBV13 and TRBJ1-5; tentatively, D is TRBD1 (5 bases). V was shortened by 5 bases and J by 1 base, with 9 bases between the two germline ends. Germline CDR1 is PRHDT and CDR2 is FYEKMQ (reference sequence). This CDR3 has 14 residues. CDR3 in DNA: TGTGCCAGCAGCGGCCGGGACAGCAATCAGCCCCAGCATTCT. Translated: CASSGRDSNQPQHS.

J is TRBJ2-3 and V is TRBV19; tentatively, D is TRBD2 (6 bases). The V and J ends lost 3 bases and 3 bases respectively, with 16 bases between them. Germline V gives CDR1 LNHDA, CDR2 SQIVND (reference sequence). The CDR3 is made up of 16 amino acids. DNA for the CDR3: TGTGCCAGTAGTATCGGGGACTTAATAGTAACAGATACGCAGTATTTT. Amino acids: CASSIGDLIVTDTQYF.

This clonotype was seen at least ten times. Written as DNA, the CDR3 is TGTGCCAGCAGTCTTACAGGGGCCTACACTGAAGCTTTCTTT. Residues: CASSLTGAYTEAFF. This chain links TRBV6-1 with TRBJ1-1; 7 nucleotides align to TRBD1. The CDR3 is 14 amino acids. The germline CDR1 and CDR2 sequences are MNHNS and SASEGT. V was pared by 5 bases and J by 3 bases, with 6 bases of the junction left unmatched.

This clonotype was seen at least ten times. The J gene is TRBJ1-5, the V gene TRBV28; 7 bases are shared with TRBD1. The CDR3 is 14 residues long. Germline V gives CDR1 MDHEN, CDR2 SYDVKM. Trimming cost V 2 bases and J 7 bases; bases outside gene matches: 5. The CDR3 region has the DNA TGTGCCAGCAGTTTACCGGGACAGCTCCAGCCCCAGCATTTT. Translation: CASSLPGQLQPQHF. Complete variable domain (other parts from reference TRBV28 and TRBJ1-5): DVKVTQSSRYLVKRTGEKVFLECVQDMDHENMFWYRQDPGLGLRLIYFSYDVKMKEKGDIPEGYSVSREKKERFSLILESASTNQTSMYLCASSLPGQLQPQHFGDGTRLSIL.

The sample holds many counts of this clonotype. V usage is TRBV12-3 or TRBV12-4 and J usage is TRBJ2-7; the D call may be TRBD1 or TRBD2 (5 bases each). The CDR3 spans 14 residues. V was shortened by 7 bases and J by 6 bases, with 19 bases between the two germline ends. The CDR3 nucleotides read TGTGCCAGCATCATCGCAGGGTCGGGGCGCGAGCAGTACTTC. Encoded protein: CASIIAGSGREQYF.

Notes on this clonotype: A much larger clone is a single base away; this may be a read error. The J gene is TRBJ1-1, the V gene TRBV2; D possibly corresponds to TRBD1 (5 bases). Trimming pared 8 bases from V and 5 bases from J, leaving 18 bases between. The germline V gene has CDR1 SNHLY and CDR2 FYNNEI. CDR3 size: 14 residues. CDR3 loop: CASRFAGLGTEAFF. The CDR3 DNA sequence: TGTGCCAGCCGATTTGCAGGGTTGGGAACTGAAGCTTTCTTT.

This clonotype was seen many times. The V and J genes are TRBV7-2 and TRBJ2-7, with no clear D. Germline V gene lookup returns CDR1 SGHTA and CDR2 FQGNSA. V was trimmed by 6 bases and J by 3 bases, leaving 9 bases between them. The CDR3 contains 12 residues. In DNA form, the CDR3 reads TGTGCCAGCAGGACGGAAAACTACGAGCAGTACTTC. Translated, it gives CASRTENYEQYF.

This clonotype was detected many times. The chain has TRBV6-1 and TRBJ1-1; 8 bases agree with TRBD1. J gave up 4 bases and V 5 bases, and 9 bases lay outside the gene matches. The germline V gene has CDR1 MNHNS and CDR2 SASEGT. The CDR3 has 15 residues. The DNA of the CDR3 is TGTGCCAGCAGTCCCTGGACAGGGCGTGGCACTGAAGCTTTCTTT. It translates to CASSPWTGRGTEAFF.

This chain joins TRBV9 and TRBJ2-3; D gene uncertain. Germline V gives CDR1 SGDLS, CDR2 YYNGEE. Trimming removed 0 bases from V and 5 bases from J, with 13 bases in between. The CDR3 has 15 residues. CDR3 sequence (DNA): TGTGCCAGCAGCGTAGGGGTTAGGTCTGAAGATACGCAGTATTTT. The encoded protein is CASSVGVRSEDTQYF.

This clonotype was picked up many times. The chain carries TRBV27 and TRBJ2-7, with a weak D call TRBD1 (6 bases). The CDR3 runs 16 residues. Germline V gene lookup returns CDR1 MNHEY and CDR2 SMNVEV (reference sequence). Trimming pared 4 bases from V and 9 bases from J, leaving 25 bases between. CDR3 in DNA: TGTGCCAGCAGTTCGATAAGGACAGCGCCTTCGAGGGGGCAGTACTTC. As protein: CASSSIRTAPSRGQYF.

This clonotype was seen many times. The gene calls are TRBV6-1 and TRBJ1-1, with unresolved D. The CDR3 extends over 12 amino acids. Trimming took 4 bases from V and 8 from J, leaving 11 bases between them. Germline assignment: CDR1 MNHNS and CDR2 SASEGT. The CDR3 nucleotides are TGTGCCAGCAGTGTTCGTGTGGGAGAAGCTTTCTTT. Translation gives CASSVRVGEAFF.

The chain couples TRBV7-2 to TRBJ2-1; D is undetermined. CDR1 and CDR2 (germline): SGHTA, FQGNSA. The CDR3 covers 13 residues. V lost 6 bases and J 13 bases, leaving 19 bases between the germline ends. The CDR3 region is CASSSLRAQVQFF. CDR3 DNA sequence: TGTGCCAGCAGTTCCCTTCGGGCCCAGGTCCAGTTCTTC.

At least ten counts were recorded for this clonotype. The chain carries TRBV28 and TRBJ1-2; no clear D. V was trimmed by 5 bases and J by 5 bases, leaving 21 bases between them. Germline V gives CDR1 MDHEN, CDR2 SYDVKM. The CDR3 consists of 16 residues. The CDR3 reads CASSLTPAGSTYGYTF. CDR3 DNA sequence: TGTGCCAGCAGTCTCACCCCAGCGGGATCGACTTATGGCTACACCTTC.